One and the same sample provided the 29 T cell receptor beta chains below, sequenced in a study of T cells in Graves' hyperthyroidism and ophthalmopathy. Using RNA transcripts as the source, TCR beta CDR3 regions were amplified. First-round RT-PCR with HTBI primers amplified the TCR CDR3 region. Via MiXCR, TCRdb re-called the multiplex PCR reads, giving one row per CDR3 protein. This table holds 490,000 or so distinct CDR3 sequences, 16% found once. The sequenced sample consisted of blood. These TCRs come from a woman in her 30s with Graves' ophthalmopathy.

This chain connects TRBV19 to TRBJ2-7, with D possibly being TRBD1 or TRBD2 (6 bases each). The CDR3 runs to 15 residues. Germline lookup yields CDR1 LNHDA and CDR2 SQIVND (reference sequence). Between the trimmed V and J ends, which lost 5 bases and 2 bases, there was a span of 16 bases. The CDR3 protein is CASSLEGDITYEQYF. The CDR3 nucleotides read TGTGCCAGTAGTTTGGAGGGGGACATAACCTACGAGCAGTACTTC.

The chain joins TRBV6-4 to TRBJ2-2; TRBD2 matches at 10 bases. The CDR3 extends over 18 amino acids. V gave up 3 bases and J gave up 1 base; unmatched junction bases: 8. The germline gives CDR1 MRHNA, CDR2 SNTAGT. The CDR3 region is CASSEVPWTSGNTGELFF. CDR3 in DNA: TGTGCCAGCAGTGAGGTACCCTGGACTAGCGGGAACACCGGGGAGCTGTTTTTT.

In this sample, this clonotype turned up many times. This chain links TRBV5-8 with TRBJ2-1; D call uncertain. The CDR3 runs to 13 residues. Germline V gene sequence: CDR1 SGHTS, CDR2 YDEGEE. The germline V and J ends were trimmed by 3 bases and 8 bases, with 12 bases remaining between them. CDR3 in DNA: TGTGCCAGCAGCTCGGACGTAGTCGATGAGCAGTTCTTC. This translates into CASSSDVVDEQFF.

In its sample, this clonotype was seen a few times. This chain uses TRBV6-1 with TRBJ2-7, with TRBD1 identical over 9 bases. CDR1 MNHNS and CDR2 SASEGT come from the germline V gene. This CDR3 contains 14 residues. Trimming took 9 bases from V and 3 from J; bases not matched to a gene: 9. CDR3 protein: CASSQGQGYYEQYF. CDR3 DNA: TGTGCCAGTAGCCAGGGACAGGGATACTACGAGCAGTACTTC.

This clonotype was observed many times. The rearrangement uses TRBV28 and TRBJ2-7; TRBD2 matches 10 bases. CDR3 length: 18 residues. V lost 7 bases, J lost 2 bases, and 17 bases stayed unmatched. CDR1 and CDR2 (germline): MDHEN, SYDVKM. The CDR3 loop reads CASTPFEVFLAGAYEQYF. The CDR3 DNA sequence: TGTGCCAGCACCCCATTTGAAGTTTTTCTAGCGGGAGCCTACGAGCAGTACTTC. Complete variable domain (other parts from reference TRBV28 and TRBJ2-7): DVKVTQSSRYLVKRTGEKVFLECVQDMDHENMFWYRQDPGLGLRLIYFSYDVKMKEKGDIPEGYSVSREKKERFSLILESASTNQTSMYLCASTPFEVFLAGAYEQYFGPGTRLTVT.

The sample holds many counts of this clonotype. The genes are TRBV4-1 and TRBJ2-7; TRBD1 might be the D (6 bases). The CDR3 length is 14 residues. Germline V gives CDR1 MGHRA, CDR2 YSYEKL. V was clipped by 2 bases and J by 5 bases, with 13 bases between them. The CDR3 sequence is CASSQTQQGNEQYF. DNA of the CDR3: TGCGCCAGCAGCCAAACTCAACAGGGAAACGAGCAGTACTTC.

This clonotype has just a few counts. The V and J genes are TRBV7-9 and TRBJ2-2, with D possibly being TRBD1 (6 bases). Germline V gives CDR1 SEHNR, CDR2 FQNEAQ (reference sequence). This CDR3 contains 18 residues. With 2 bases removed from V and 1 base from J, the gap between germline ends came to 17 bases. The CDR3 here is CASSLPGHQPMNTGELFF. Written as DNA, the CDR3 is TGTGCCAGCAGCTTACCGGGACACCAACCTATGAACACCGGGGAGCTGTTTTTT.

This rearrangement joins TRBV7-2 to TRBJ2-3; 8 nucleotides align to TRBD2. J gave up 4 bases and V 7 bases, and 7 bases lay outside the gene matches. The germline V gene encodes CDR1 SGHTA and CDR2 FQGNSA. This CDR3 spans 14 amino acids. This CDR3 reads CASTRGGAADTQYF. CDR3 coding DNA: TGTGCCAGCACTCGGGGGGGGGCCGCAGATACGCAGTATTTT.

Comment on this clonotype: The junction differs from germline at one of its ends, possibly a read error. V gene TRBV5-8 combines with J gene TRBJ2-3; TRBD2 agrees at 7 bases. CDR3 size: 17 residues. Per the germline V gene, CDR1 is SGHTS and CDR2 is YDEGEE. CDR3 amino acids: CASNLGSSGRFTDTQYF. CDR3 nucleotide sequence: TGTGCCAGCAACTTGGGTTCTTCCGGGAGGTTCACAGATACGCAGTATTTT.

V gene TRBV4-1 combines with J gene TRBJ2-7; no clear D. The CDR3 covers 17 residues. Looked up from germline, CDR1 is MGHRA and CDR2 is YSYEKL. Trimming stripped 0 bases from V and 4 bases from J, with 19 bases between. The CDR3 nucleotides are TGCGCCAGCAGCCAAGATCGGGTCTCCAGGACCATATACGAGCAGTACTTC. It is translated as CASSQDRVSRTIYEQYF.

This clonotype showed up just a few times. The chain recombines TRBV6-1 with TRBJ2-1; D not certain. Per the germline V gene, CDR1 is MNHNS and CDR2 is SASEGT. Trimming pared 7 bases from V and 0 bases from J, leaving 13 bases between. The CDR3 has 15 amino acids. CDR3 protein: CASTLGAVSYNEQFF. CDR3 DNA: TGTGCCAGCACCCTAGGAGCCGTCTCCTACAATGAGCAGTTCTTC.

Remarks on this clonotype: The DNA is left out, because the CDR3 cannot be placed on it with certainty; the CDR3 is given as TCRdb lists it. V and J are TRBV10-3 and TRBJ1-1. Germline V gene lookup returns CDR1 ENHRY and CDR2 SYGVKD. The CDR3 is 23 residues long, ends included. The CDR3 reads CAISESEAGVNEQYFGPGTEAFF.

Only a few counts were recorded for this clonotype. The chain recombines TRBV7-9 with TRBJ2-3, with 8 bases aligning to TRBD2. The V gene end was trimmed by 5 bases and the J gene end by 4 bases; junction bases not matched to a gene: 11. The CDR3 loop spans 16 amino acids. In germline, CDR1 is SEHNR, CDR2 FQNEAQ (reference sequence). The CDR3 sequence: CASSVLFGRAPDTQYF. For the CDR3, the DNA is TGTGCCAGCAGCGTTCTCTTCGGGAGGGCCCCAGATACGCAGTATTTT.

This clonotype has at least ten counts. V gene TRBV20-1 combines with J gene TRBJ2-5; 7 bases match TRBD2. CDR1 and CDR2 (germline): DFQATT, SNEGSKA (reference sequence). This CDR3 contains 14 residues. V was clipped by 0 bases and J by 1 base; unmatched bases: 2. CDR3 coding DNA: TGCAGTGCTAGAGATGGGGGGGTCCAAGAGACCCAGTACTTC. It is translated as CSARDGGVQETQYF.

This rearrangement joins TRBV4-1 to TRBJ1-5, with 7 bases matching TRBD1. V was pared by 0 bases and J by 2 bases, with 4 bases of the junction left unmatched. The CDR3 is 16 amino acids. Germline V gene lookup returns CDR1 MGHRA and CDR2 YSYEKL. The CDR3 DNA reads as TGCGCCAGCAGCCAAGACAGGGGGGGCGGCAATCAGCCCCAGCATTTT. Translation gives CASSQDRGGGNQPQHF.

This clonotype appeared many times. The chain uses TRBV20-1 and TRBJ2-1, with 8 bases identical to TRBD2. The CDR3 totals 15 residues. V lost 6 bases, J lost 4 bases, and 11 bases stayed unmatched. Germline assignment: CDR1 DFQATT and CDR2 SNEGSKA (reference sequence). CDR3 nucleotide sequence: TGCAGTGCAAAACCGGGACTAGGCATTTACAATGAGCAGTTCTTC. It is translated as CSAKPGLGIYNEQFF.

This clonotype was picked up many times. V gene TRBV20-1 combines with J gene TRBJ2-7; 7 bases align to TRBD1. The CDR3 runs 13 residues. Per germline, CDR1 DFQATT and CDR2 SNEGSKA (reference sequence). V shed 2 bases, J shed 3 bases, and the junction held 4 bases outside the gene matches. CDR3 in DNA: TGCAGTGCTAGAACAGGGGCGGTCTACGAGCAGTACTTC. Amino acids: CSARTGAVYEQYF.

This clonotype came up many times. This chain connects TRBV6-2 or TRBV6-3 to TRBJ2-3; 9 bases match TRBD1. CDR1 and CDR2 (germline): MNHEY, SVGEGT. The CDR3 is made up of 14 amino acids. J lost 3 bases, V lost 2 bases, and 0 bases had no gene match. The CDR3 region has the DNA TGTGCCAGCAGTTACGGGACAGGGACAGATACGCAGTATTTT. The encoded protein is CASSYGTGTDTQYF.

On this clonotype itself: This may come from a read error, since a much larger clone is one base off. This chain connects TRBV11-2 to TRBJ2-1; possible D gene TRBD2, 6 bases. This CDR3 has 15 amino acids. Per the germline V gene, CDR1 is SGHAT and CDR2 is FQNNGV. Between the trimmed V and J ends, which lost 4 bases and 10 bases, there was a span of 20 bases. CDR3 DNA sequence: TGTGCCAGCAGCTCCTGGAGCAGGAGGGCCGGGGAGCAGTTCTTC. It is translated as CASSSWSRRAGEQFF.

The genes are TRBV6-1 and TRBJ2-7; 11 bases line up with TRBD2. The V and J ends lost 6 bases and 3 bases, in that order; junction bases with no gene match: 7. Per germline, CDR1 MNHNS and CDR2 SASEGT. The CDR3 has 15 amino acids. The CDR3: CASRVSGRVGYEQYF. The CDR3 DNA reads as TGTGCCAGCAGGGTTAGCGGGAGGGTCGGCTACGAGCAGTACTTC.

The CDR3 here is CATSDYGENTEAFF. CDR3 DNA: TGTGCCACCAGTGATTACGGAGAGAACACTGAAGCTTTCTTT. This sequence joins TRBV24-1 and TRBJ1-1, with D unresolved. There are 14 residues in the CDR3. Germline loops: CDR1 KGHDR, CDR2 SFDVKD. V lost 2 bases and J 1 base, leaving 7 bases between the germline ends.

This clonotype has at least ten counts. The V call is TRBV7-3, the J call TRBJ2-3; D is ambiguous. The ends were cut back, 1 base at V and 1 base at J, with 6 bases in the middle. Germline assignment: CDR1 SGHTA and CDR2 FQGTGA. The CDR3 is 14 residues long. The CDR3 nucleotides are TGTGCCAGCAGCTTAAACAGCGGCACAGATACGCAGTATTTT. It translates to CASSLNSGTDTQYF.

The rearrangement links TRBV6-5 to TRBJ2-2, with 8 bases that match TRBD1. J gave up 4 bases and V 2 bases, and 9 bases lay outside the gene matches. CDR1 is MNHEY and CDR2 is SVGAGI in the germline V gene. CDR3 length: 17 amino acids. CDR3 region: CASSYPSGGEGTGELFF. The CDR3 DNA follows: TGTGCCAGCAGTTACCCTTCAGGGGGCGAGGGCACCGGGGAGCTGTTTTTT.

This chain joins TRBV7-9 and TRBJ2-2, with unresolved D. Germline CDR1 is SEHNR and CDR2 is FQNEAQ (reference sequence). CDR3 length: 17 amino acids. Between the trimmed V and J ends, which lost 4 bases and 0 bases, there was a span of 15 bases. CDR3 sequence reads: CASSSSFGGANTGELFF. Written as DNA, the CDR3 is TGTGCCAGCAGCTCGTCGTTTGGCGGAGCGAACACCGGGGAGCTGTTTTTT.

About this clonotype itself: A single base separates this from a much larger clone, so it may be a read error. The gene calls are TRBV2 and TRBJ2-2; D possibly matches TRBD1 or TRBD2 (5 bases each). The V end was cut by 6 bases, the J end by 5 bases, with 19 bases between. The length of the CDR3 is 16 residues. The germline V gene encodes CDR1 SNHLY and CDR2 FYNNEI. The CDR3 protein is CASSKGDSYLTGELFF. The CDR3 region has the DNA TGTGCCAGCAGCAAGGGAGACAGTTATCTGACCGGGGAGCTGTTTTTT.

The count of this clonotype is one. A much bigger clone sits one base away, suggesting this may be a read error. This rearrangement joins TRBV2 to TRBJ2-3; TRBD1 is a possible D gene (6 bases). This CDR3 is 14 amino acids long. V lost 7 bases to trimming and J lost 5 bases, with 16 bases between them. Germline loops: CDR1 SNHLY, CDR2 FYNNEI. The DNA for the CDR3 is TGTGCCAGCATGGCCGATACAGGGATAGATACGCAGTATTTT. It is translated as CASMADTGIDTQYF.

The chain couples TRBV20-1 to TRBJ2-7; 8 nucleotides match TRBD2. Germline values: CDR1 DFQATT, CDR2 SNEGSKA (reference sequence). This CDR3 region has 11 residues. With 7 bases clipped from V and 6 bases from J, the junction kept 5 bases outside the gene matches. CDR3 protein: CSELADLEQYF. CDR3 nucleotide sequence: TGCAGTGAACTAGCGGATCTCGAGCAGTACTTC.

A few counts support this clonotype. This chain uses TRBV10-2 with TRBJ1-1, with 7 bases fitting TRBD1. Germline CDR1 is WSHSY and CDR2 is SAAADI. The CDR3 loop spans 18 amino acids. Germline trimming cut 1 base from V and 1 base from J; bases unmatched to any gene: 12. The CDR3 loop is CASSELGQPLPANTEAFF. The DNA for the CDR3 is TGCGCCAGCAGTGAGTTGGGACAGCCTCTGCCAGCGAACACTGAAGCTTTCTTT.

V usage is TRBV5-1 and J usage is TRBJ2-2; TRBD2 matches at 12 bases. Germline assignment: CDR1 SGHRS and CDR2 YFSETQ. J was trimmed by 8 bases and V by 3 bases; bases with no gene match: 8. This CDR3 has 16 residues. CDR3 sequence reads: CASSSLAGGLQGELFF. DNA for the CDR3: TGCGCCAGCAGCTCACTAGCGGGAGGCCTTCAGGGGGAGCTGTTTTTT.